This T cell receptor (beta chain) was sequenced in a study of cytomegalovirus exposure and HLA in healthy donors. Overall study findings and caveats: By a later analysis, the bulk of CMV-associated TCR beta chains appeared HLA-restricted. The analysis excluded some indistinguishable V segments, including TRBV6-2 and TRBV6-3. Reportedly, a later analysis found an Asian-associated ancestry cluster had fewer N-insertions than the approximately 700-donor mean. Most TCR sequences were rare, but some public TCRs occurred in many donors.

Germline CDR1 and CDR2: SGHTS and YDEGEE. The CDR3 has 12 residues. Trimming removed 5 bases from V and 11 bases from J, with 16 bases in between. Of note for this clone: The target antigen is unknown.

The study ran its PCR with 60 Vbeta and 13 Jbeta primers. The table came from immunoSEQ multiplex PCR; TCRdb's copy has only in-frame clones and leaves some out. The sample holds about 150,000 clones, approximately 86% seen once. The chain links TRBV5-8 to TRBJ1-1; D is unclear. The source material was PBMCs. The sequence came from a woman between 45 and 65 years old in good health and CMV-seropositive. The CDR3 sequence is CASRLGRPGAFF. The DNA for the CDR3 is TGTGCCAGCAGACTAGGACGCCCTGGGGCTTTCTTT. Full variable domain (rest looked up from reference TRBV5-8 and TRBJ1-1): EAGVTQSPTHLIKTRGQQATLRCSPISGHTSVYWYQQALGLGLQFLLWYDEGEERNRGNFPPRFSGRQFPNYSSELNVNALELEDSALYLCASRLGRPGAFFGQGTRLTVV.